The T cell receptor beta chain under discussion was sequenced for a study of blood T cells in healthy people across ages. General study findings and limits: The long-lived group displayed more naive CD4+ cells, plus higher diversity, than the aged donors did. CMV status of donors was not determined, possibly confounding expanded clonotype changes.

For the second PCR, which ran for about 6 to 12 cycles, a sample-barcoded 5' primer and a J-beta primer mix were used. TCRdb redid the calling of the 5' RACE reads with MiXCR, one entry per CDR3 protein. In the table there are about 1 million distinct CDR3 sequences, under 55% of which are singletons. This clonotype has only a few counts. The antigen is unknown. CDR3 size: 14 residues. Trimming removed 3 bases at V and 8 bases at J, with 16 bases between. Germline CDR1 SNHLY, CDR2 FYNNEI. This chain joins TRBV2 and TRBJ1-2; a possible D gene is TRBD1 (5 bases). This clonotype was sampled from a woman in her sixties in good health. The source material was blood. DNA of the CDR3: TGTGCCAGCAGTGAGGCGGCAGGGAGAGGCGGCTACACCTTC. Encoded protein: CASSEAAGRGGYTF.